This TCR beta chain stems from a study of cytomegalovirus exposure and HLA in healthy donors. Study-wide results and limits: Highly shared variants forming one cluster were likely a sequencing artifact.

A remark on this clone: Its antigen is currently unknown.

V was clipped by 1 base and J by 4 bases, with 5 bases between them. CDR3 length: 13 residues. In germline, CDR1 is SGHTA, CDR2 FQGNSA. This PCR relied on a set of 60 Vbeta primers and 13 Jbeta primers. This table comes from immunoSEQ multiplex PCR, and its TCRdb copy is limited to in-frame clones, with some not included. The sample yields 100,000 to 150,000 clones, under 90% seen once. The sample was PBMCs. This receptor was identified in a woman between 40 and 50 years old in good health and CMV-seronegative. The chain joins TRBV7-2 to TRBJ1-5; D is unresolved. CDR3 amino acids: CASSLEQNQPQHF. CDR3 nucleotide sequence: TGTGCCAGCAGCTTAGAACAGAATCAGCCCCAGCATTTT.